A single sample gave rise to the 20 T cell receptor beta chains below, sequenced in a study of human T cells and chemical hapten exposure. TCRdb re-called the RACE reads through MiXCR, storing one row per CDR3 protein. The repertoire consists of under 450,000 distinct CDR3 sequences, with just under 6.5% occurring once and the leading ten covering 4.5% to 6%. The time point: patch test 2, 6 weeks after DPC sensitization. This sample's treatment: therapeutic diphenylcyclopropenone sensitization with weekly scalp DPC. The sample was whole blood, taken in connection with sensitization to the hapten diphenylcyclopropenone (DPC). The receptors stem from a woman between 18 and 29 years old with alopecia areata. Some clones in this sample may be carry-over from other donors' samples.

The table lists this clonotype with many counts. This rearrangement joins TRBV12-3 or TRBV12-4 to TRBJ2-7; a possible D gene is TRBD1 (5 bases). Trimming left V 6 bases short and J 6 bases short, with 18 bases between. This CDR3 is built from 14 residues. CDR3 sequence: CASSPRESAFEQYF. The CDR3 coding sequence is TGTGCCAGCAGCCCCAGGGAATCTGCCTTCGAGCAGTACTTC.

The V gene is TRBV20-1, the J gene TRBJ2-5; 8 nucleotides align to TRBD2. V shed 6 bases, J shed 13 bases, and the junction held 7 bases outside the gene matches. The CDR3 spans 10 residues. CDR1 DFQATT and CDR2 SNEGSKA come from the germline V gene (reference sequence). CDR3 nucleotides: TGCAGTGCCATACTAGCGGCCGTGTACTTC. Protein sequence: CSAILAAVYF.

This clonotype occurred many times. This rearrangement joins TRBV6-5 to TRBJ2-7; D uncertain. Trimming took 4 bases from V and 1 from J, leaving 17 bases between them. Per the germline V gene, CDR1 is MNHEY and CDR2 is SVGAGI. CDR3 length: 16 residues. The CDR3 DNA follows: TGTGCCAGCAGTTCGTCCCGGGCCCTTCGGTCCTACGAGCAGTACTTC. This translates into CASSSSRALRSYEQYF.

This clonotype came up many times. The chain employs TRBV20-1 and TRBJ1-4; D is possibly TRBD1 (5 bases). V lost 0 bases, J lost 5 bases, and 7 bases lay in between. This CDR3 has 13 amino acids. Germline V lookup: CDR1 DFQATT, CDR2 SNEGSKA (reference sequence). The CDR3 reads CSARDRANEKLFF. The DNA of the CDR3 is TGCAGTGCTAGAGACAGGGCGAATGAAAAACTGTTTTTT.

This clonotype was picked up one time. The chain is built from TRBV6-4 and TRBJ2-2; D gene unclear. The CDR3 spans 13 residues. Trimming took 0 bases from V and 5 from J, leaving 4 bases between them. Germline loops: CDR1 MRHNA, CDR2 SNTAGT. CDR3 in amino acids: CASSDSSTGELFF. In DNA, the CDR3 is TGTGCCAGCAGTGACTCCAGTACCGGGGAGCTGTTTTTT.

This clonotype was counted at least ten times. The genes are TRBV5-1 and TRBJ1-4; no clear D. V lost 5 bases to trimming and J lost 0 bases, with 8 bases between them. CDR3 length: 14 residues. In germline, CDR1 is SGHRS, CDR2 YFSETQ. Here the CDR3 DNA reads TGCGCCAGCAGGTTCTTGGCAACTAATGAAAAACTGTTTTTT. Amino acids: CASRFLATNEKLFF.

This clonotype has only a few counts. The chain carries TRBV6-5 and TRBJ2-7, with 7 bases fitting TRBD2. Germline CDR1 is MNHEY and CDR2 is SVGAGI. The junction had 5 bases not matched to a gene; V was cut back by 5 bases and J by 4 bases. The CDR3 runs to 13 residues. CDR3 region: CASSPHGGYEQYF. The DNA for the CDR3 is TGTGCCAGCAGTCCGCACGGGGGGTACGAGCAGTACTTC.

As DNA, the CDR3 is TGTGCCAGCACGGGACAGCTACCCTGGGCCGGGGAGCTGTTTTTT. The encoded protein is CASTGQLPWAGELFF. V is TRBV6-6 and J is TRBJ2-2, with 7 bases aligning to TRBD1. The CDR3 spans 15 residues. The V gene end was trimmed by 7 bases and the J gene end by 6 bases; junction bases not matched to a gene: 11. The germline V gene has CDR1 MNHNY and CDR2 SVGAGI (reference sequence).

The J gene is TRBJ2-7, the V gene TRBV4-2, with 7 bases matching TRBD1. The CDR3 is 15 residues long. Losses at the gene ends were 5 bases for V and 2 bases for J; bases not matched to a gene: 9. Germline lookup yields CDR1 LGHNA and CDR2 YNFKEQ. The CDR3 spells CASSSNRGNPYEQYF. CDR3 nucleotides: TGTGCCAGCAGCAGTAACAGGGGAAACCCCTACGAGCAGTACTTC.

About this clonotype: A much larger clone is a single base away; this may be a read error. CDR3 DNA: TGCAGTGCTAGAGATTTGGTACGGGACAGATCCAACGAGCAGTACTTC. It codes for CSARDLVRDRSNEQYF. The chain links TRBV20-1 to TRBJ2-7; 7 bases match TRBD1. CDR1 and CDR2 from the germline V gene are DFQATT and SNEGSKA (reference sequence). V was clipped by 0 bases and J by 5 bases; unmatched bases: 13. The CDR3 consists of 16 residues.

This clonotype has a count of ten or more. V gene TRBV5-1 combines with J gene TRBJ2-3; tentative D call: TRBD1 (6 bases). V lost 3 bases and J 2 bases, leaving 13 bases between the germline ends. This CDR3 comprises 15 residues. CDR1 SGHRS and CDR2 YFSETQ come from the germline V gene. CDR3 residues: CASSSGTSSTDTQYF. Written as DNA, the CDR3 is TGCGCCAGCAGCTCCGGGACATCGTCCACAGATACGCAGTATTTT.

In its sample, this clonotype was seen many times. The V call is TRBV12-3 or TRBV12-4, the J call TRBJ1-5, with 9 positions matching TRBD1. This CDR3 contains 14 residues. With 8 bases clipped from V and 8 bases from J, the junction kept 10 bases outside the gene matches. CDR3 sequence reads: CASGGQGTTEPQHF. For the CDR3, the DNA is TGTGCCAGCGGGGGACAGGGAACGACAGAGCCCCAGCATTTT.

V and J are TRBV5-1 and TRBJ2-7; D perhaps matches TRBD2 (6 bases). This CDR3 has 14 amino acids. Germline loops: CDR1 SGHRS, CDR2 YFSETQ. The V and J ends lost 0 bases and 2 bases respectively, with 9 bases between them. CDR3 residues: CASSLAGDAYEQYF. CDR3 coding DNA: TGCGCCAGCAGCTTGGCGGGGGATGCCTACGAGCAGTACTTC.

This chain connects TRBV7-9 to TRBJ1-6, with 8 bases lining up with TRBD1. V gave up 5 bases and J gave up 5 bases; unmatched junction bases: 5. Germline CDR1 SEHNR, CDR2 FQNEAQ (reference sequence). CDR3 length: 15 amino acids. The CDR3 DNA reads as TGTGCCAGCAGCCTCCTGGACAGGGATAATTCACCCCTCCACTTT. Translation: CASSLLDRDNSPLHF. The variable domain in full, with the rest retrieved from reference TRBV7-9 and TRBJ1-6, is DTGVSQNPRHKITKRGQNVTFRCDPISEHNRLYWYRQTLGQGPEFLTYFQNEAQLEKSRLLSDRFSAERPKGSFSTLEIQRTEQGDSAMYLCASSLLDRDNSPLHFGNGTRLTVT.

This clonotype was seen more than once but under ten times. This rearrangement joins TRBV10-3 to TRBJ2-1, with a weak D call TRBD2 (5 bases). V lost 7 bases and J 5 bases, leaving 15 bases between the germline ends. Per the germline V gene, CDR1 is ENHRY and CDR2 is SYGVKD. CDR3 length: 14 amino acids. The CDR3 sequence is CAITDSFVDNEQFF. The DNA for the CDR3 is TGTGCCATCACGGACTCTTTCGTAGACAATGAGCAGTTCTTC.

This clonotype turned up a few times. V gene TRBV7-6 combines with J gene TRBJ2-1; D is unresolved. There are 13 residues in the CDR3. Germline CDR1 reads SGHVS; CDR2 reads FNYEAQ. V was pared by 2 bases and J by 5 bases, with 7 bases between. The CDR3: CASSLLKNNEQFF. CDR3 sequence (DNA): TGTGCCAGCAGCTTACTGAAGAACAATGAGCAGTTCTTC. The variable domain in full, completed from reference TRBV7-6 and TRBJ2-1, reads GAGVSQSPRYKVTKRGQDVALRCDPISGHVSLYWYRQALGQGPEFLTYFNYEAQQDKSGLPNDRFSAERPEGSISTLTIQRTEQRDSAMYRCASSLLKNNEQFFGPGTRLTVL.

Ten or more counts support this clonotype. The chain links TRBV6-1 to TRBJ1-2, with 7 nucleotides matching TRBD1. The V gene's germline CDR1 is MNHNS and CDR2 SASEGT. The CDR3 loop spans 20 amino acids. With 8 bases clipped from V and 4 bases from J, the junction kept 28 bases outside the gene matches. Here the CDR3 reads CASGPYGGRTGPSPLYGYTF. CDR3 coding DNA: TGTGCCAGCGGCCCCTACGGCGGTAGGACAGGTCCTTCCCCTCTCTATGGCTACACCTTC.

The table lists this clonotype with many counts. This sequence joins TRBV12-3 or TRBV12-4 and TRBJ1-2; the match to TRBD1 covers 8 bases. The CDR3 runs 13 residues. Losses at the gene ends were 6 bases for V and 8 bases for J; bases not matched to a gene: 8. The CDR3 reads CASSLTGGEGYTF. The CDR3 coding sequence is TGTGCCAGCAGCCTCACAGGGGGGGAAGGCTACACCTTC.

This clonotype was seen repeatedly, ten times or more. The chain carries TRBV7-8 and TRBJ1-5, with TRBD1 matching 9 bases. Germline-derived CDR1 and CDR2 are SGHVS and FQNEAQ. J lost 7 bases, V lost 5 bases, and 9 bases had no gene match. The CDR3 is 15 amino acids. The CDR3 DNA sequence: TGTGCCAGCAGCCCGAGGACAGGGGCGGGGCAGCCCCAGCATTTT. Translation gives CASSPRTGAGQPQHF.

The V gene is TRBV4-1, the J gene TRBJ2-1; D possibly corresponds to TRBD2 (7 bases). Trimming cost V 1 base and J 7 bases, with 20 bases left between them. The germline CDR1 and CDR2 sequences are MGHRA and YSYEKL. The CDR3 totals 17 residues. Here the CDR3 reads CASSQGFLGGAENEQFF. The DNA for the CDR3 is TGCGCCAGCAGCCAAGGTTTCCTTGGGGGGGCCGAAAATGAGCAGTTCTTC.